The present entry profiles one T cell receptor beta chain with its context. The sample is drawn from a study of T cell changes during pregnancy in multiple sclerosis. TCRdb's copy holds only in-frame clones and misses some; the assay was immunoSEQ multiplex PCR. In the table there are some 130,000 clones, about 95% of which are singletons. Per the germline V gene, CDR1 is SGHVS and CDR2 is FQNEAQ. The ends were cut back, 1 base at V and 2 bases at J, with 8 bases in the middle. This CDR3 comprises 14 residues. The sequencing used peripheral blood, collected after pregnancy. This receptor was obtained from a female donor with multiple sclerosis, enrolled in a pregnancy study. This rearrangement joins TRBV7-8 to TRBJ1-2, with D uncertain. CDR3 nucleotides: TGTGCCAGCAGCTTAGTACTCGTAAACTATGGCTACACCTTC. Its translation: CASSLVLVNYGYTF. The complete variable domain, with remaining parts taken from reference TRBV7-8 and TRBJ1-2, reads GAGVSQSPRYKVAKRGQDVALRCDPISGHVSLFWYQQALGQGPEFLTYFQNEAQLDKSGLPSDRFFAERPEGSVSTLKIQRTQQEDSAVYLCASSLVLVNYGYTFGSGTRLTVV.